The clone carrying this TCR beta chain was counted a few times. 5'RACE with constant-segment primers built TCRalpha and TCRbeta cDNA libraries with UMIs. TCRdb re-called the 5' RACE reads with MiXCR, one entry per CDR3 protein. The table has under 250,000 distinct CDR3 sequences, 15% seen once. These data come from a study of T-cell memory formation after mild COVID-19. Study information: Largely, TCR clusters stayed within a single donor.

The receptor was derived from an adult woman who had mild COVID-19 (a few samples of this study predate the infection). Cell type and time point are not known. Sequencing used PBMCs or a T cell subset sorted from them (not recorded which).

This CDR3 reads CASSAAGDRRFRTDTQYF. In DNA, the CDR3 is TGTGCCAGCAGCGCGGCGGGCGACCGGAGGTTTCGCACAGATACGCAGTATTTT. V is TRBV11-2 and J is TRBJ2-3; D is possibly TRBD2 (5 bases). The germline CDR1 and CDR2 sequences are SGHAT and FQNNGV. V gave up 5 bases and J gave up 1 base, with 22 bases separating them. The CDR3 has 18 amino acids.